One and the same sample provided the 20 T cell receptor beta chains below, sequenced in a study of shared clonotypes between healthy human individuals. Data came from immunoSEQ multiplex PCR; TCRdb stores just in-frame clones and leaves some out. The sample includes under 1 million clones, 85% to 95% seen only once; the top ten take less than 25%. Naive CD8 cells lacked CD45RO, underwent positive selection for CCR7 and left out terminally differentiated effector memory CD45RA+ cells. The sample taken for sequencing was naive CD8+ T cells sorted from blood. The receptor source for this set is a man under 40 in good health.

The rearrangement joins TRBV11-1 to TRBJ2-1; the D gene is possibly TRBD2 (5 bases). Trimming pared 5 bases from V and 6 bases from J, leaving 14 bases between. The CDR3 is 14 amino acids. From germline, CDR1 is SGHAT and CDR2 FQDESV (reference sequence). Here the CDR3 reads CASSSPKSGNEQFF. CDR3 DNA sequence: TGTGCCAGCAGCAGCCCTAAGAGCGGCAATGAGCAGTTCTTC.

The V gene is TRBV7-6, the J gene TRBJ2-1, with 9 bases lining up with TRBD2. After removal of 4 bases from V and 5 bases from J, the junction contained 9 bases not matched to a gene. This CDR3 spans 16 amino acids. Germline assignment: CDR1 SGHVS and CDR2 FNYEAQ. The CDR3 here is CASSWDSSGGHNEQFF. The CDR3, as DNA: TGTGCCAGCAGCTGGGACAGTAGCGGGGGCCACAATGAGCAGTTCTTC.

J is TRBJ2-7 and V is TRBV18, with 8 bases aligning to TRBD2. Unmatched junction bases numbered 5, after V lost 2 bases and J lost 5 bases. This CDR3 contains 14 residues. Germline CDR1 and CDR2: KGHSH and LQKENI. DNA for the CDR3: TGTGCCAGCTCACCAATCGGGAGGGCCCACGAGCAGTACTTC. It codes for CASSPIGRAHEQYF.

Here the CDR3 DNA reads TGTGCCAGCAGCACCTCCCTGACAGGGGATGAGCAGTTCTTC. This translates into CASSTSLTGDEQFF. The rearrangement links TRBV7-9 to TRBJ2-1; 8 bases line up with TRBD1. This CDR3 contains 14 residues. Per germline, CDR1 SEHNR and CDR2 FQNEAQ (reference sequence). Trimming took 5 bases from V and 8 from J; bases not matched to a gene: 8.

The chain combines TRBV9 with TRBJ2-1; D gene ambiguous. Germline CDR1 reads SGDLS; CDR2 reads YYNGEE. The CDR3 is made up of 9 amino acids. Deletions cut 7 bases from V and 8 bases from J, with 4 bases between. The CDR3 bases are TGTGCCAGCGGTGATGAGCAGTTCTTC. Its translation: CASGDEQFF.

V is TRBV7-3 and J is TRBJ2-3; no definite D call. The CDR3 contains 13 residues. The V end lost 5 bases, the J end lost 0 bases, and 6 bases lay between the germline ends. Looked up from germline, CDR1 is SGHTA and CDR2 is FQGTGA. The CDR3, as DNA: TGTGCCAGCAGCGAAACTAGCACAGATACGCAGTATTTT. This gives the protein CASSETSTDTQYF.

V and J are TRBV19 and TRBJ2-1; tentative D call: TRBD1 (6 bases). Trimming cost V 3 bases and J 7 bases, with 16 bases left between them. The CDR3 contains 15 residues. Germline V gives CDR1 LNHDA, CDR2 SQIVND (reference sequence). Here the CDR3 DNA reads TGTGCCAGTAGTATGCTTTGGGCAGACAGGAATGAGCAGTTCTTC. Translation gives CASSMLWADRNEQFF.

The chain recombines TRBV4-1 with TRBJ1-1; D not certain. The ends were cut back, 2 bases at V and 0 bases at J, with 7 bases in the middle. Looked up from germline, CDR1 is MGHRA and CDR2 is YSYEKL. This CDR3 comprises 14 residues. This CDR3 is CASSQLRMNTEAFF. The CDR3 region has the DNA TGCGCCAGCAGCCAACTCCGGATGAACACTGAAGCTTTCTTT.

The genes are TRBV9 and TRBJ1-1, with 7 bases that match TRBD1. From germline, CDR1 is SGDLS and CDR2 YYNGEE. J gave up 8 bases and V 3 bases, and 4 bases lay outside the gene matches. There are 12 residues in the CDR3. DNA for the CDR3: TGTGCCAGCAGCGCTGGGACAGCCGAAGCTTTCTTT. Protein sequence: CASSAGTAEAFF.

Only one count was recorded for this clone. The chain employs TRBV7-9 and TRBJ2-5, with D possibly being TRBD2 (5 bases). The V end lost 5 bases, the J end lost 5 bases, and 18 bases lay between the germline ends. The CDR3 has 15 amino acids. Germline assignment: CDR1 SEHNR and CDR2 FQNEAQ (reference sequence). CDR3 DNA: TGTGCCAGCAGCAGTATTTCATTAGGCGGGGAGACCCAGTACTTC. Protein: CASSSISLGGETQYF.

In this sample, this clone turned up a few times. Distinct nucleotide sequences in the sample also encode this CDR3. This chain joins TRBV2 and TRBJ2-7, with D uncertain. The V end was cut by 8 bases, the J end by 0 bases, with 5 bases between. The V gene's germline CDR1 is SNHLY and CDR2 FYNNEI. CDR3 size: 11 residues. The CDR3 DNA reads as TGTGCCAGCCGCCTCTCCTACGAGCAGTACTTC. Amino acid sequence: CASRLSYEQYF.

This sequence joins TRBV6-6 and TRBJ1-2, with D possibly being TRBD1 (5 bases). Germline CDR1 reads MNHNY; CDR2 reads SVGAGI (reference sequence). V gave up 2 bases and J gave up 4 bases, with 14 bases separating them. The CDR3 contains 15 residues. The CDR3 nucleotides read TGTGCCAGCAGTTACGGGGCAGAGGATCCCTATGGCTACACCTTC. It encodes CASSYGAEDPYGYTF.

Turning to this clone: This CDR3 is also generated by other DNA sequences in the sample. The chain links TRBV6-5 to TRBJ2-7; D possibly corresponds to TRBD1 (5 bases). The CDR3 totals 13 residues. CDR1 and CDR2 from the germline V gene are MNHEY and SVGAGI. The V end was cut by 2 bases, the J end by 3 bases, with 8 bases between. Written as DNA, the CDR3 is TGTGCCAGCAGTTACCAGGGTGGCTACGAGCAGTACTTC. Translation: CASSYQGGYEQYF.

The gene calls are TRBV7-9 and TRBJ2-7; the match to TRBD1 covers 8 bases. Germline values: CDR1 SEHNR, CDR2 FQNEAQ (reference sequence). Trimming at V came to 5 bases and at J to 2 bases, leaving 5 bases not matched to a gene. The CDR3 spans 14 residues. The CDR3: CASSGGTGAYEQYF. The CDR3 bases are TGTGCCAGCAGCGGTGGGACAGGAGCCTACGAGCAGTACTTC. Combining the CDR3 with reference TRBV7-9 and TRBJ2-7 gives the whole variable domain DTGVSQNPRHKITKRGQNVTFRCDPISEHNRLYWYRQTLGQGPEFLTYFQNEAQLEKSRLLSDRFSAERPKGSFSTLEIQRTEQGDSAMYLCASSGGTGAYEQYFGPGTRLTVT.

V usage is TRBV7-6 and J usage is TRBJ1-1; TRBD1 agrees at 7 bases. Germline V CDR1 and CDR2: SGHVS, FNYEAQ. Trimming took 5 bases from V and 4 from J; bases not matched to a gene: 4. The CDR3 runs to 13 residues. The CDR3 is CASSQTGSTEAFF. For the CDR3, the DNA is TGTGCCAGCAGCCAGACAGGGAGCACTGAAGCTTTCTTT.

The chain links TRBV29-1 to TRBJ2-2, with 10 bases matching TRBD2. Germline V gives CDR1 SQVTM, CDR2 ANQGSEA. V was pared by 5 bases and J by 1 base, with 4 bases of the junction left unmatched. The CDR3 has 15 residues. In DNA, the CDR3 is TGCAGCGTTAATGGACTAGCGGAGAACACCGGGGAGCTGTTTTTT. It encodes CSVNGLAENTGELFF.

The V call is TRBV27, the J call TRBJ1-2; the D gene is possibly TRBD1 (5 bases). This CDR3 spans 13 amino acids. V gave up 9 bases and J gave up 7 bases, with 18 bases separating them. The germline CDR1 and CDR2 sequences are MNHEY and SMNVEV (reference sequence). CDR3: CASSTPSGGGYTF. The CDR3 DNA reads TGTGCCAGTTCGACCCCCTCCGGGGGTGGCTACACCTTC.

Only one count was recorded for this clone. CDR3 bases: TGTGCCACCTCAGGGGATCGCAATCAGCCCCAGCATTTT. This codes for CATSGDRNQPQHF. This sequence joins TRBV10-3 and TRBJ1-5; D may be TRBD1 (6 bases). The CDR3 runs to 13 residues. V lost 10 bases to trimming and J lost 2 bases, with 12 bases between them. From germline, CDR1 is ENHRY and CDR2 SYGVKD.

Notes on this clone: Just one base apart from a much larger clone, this may be a read error. This same CDR3 is encoded by further DNA sequences in the sample. The chain has TRBV27 and TRBJ1-1, with a weak D call TRBD1 (6 bases). Germline loops: CDR1 MNHEY, CDR2 SMNVEV (reference sequence). The CDR3 has 14 residues. V lost 0 bases and J lost 1, with 6 bases in between. CDR3 DNA: TGTGCCAGCAGTTTATCAGGGGGGAACACTGAAGCTTTCTTT. Translation gives CASSLSGGNTEAFF.

The rearrangement uses TRBV28 and TRBJ2-7, with 10 nucleotides matching TRBD1. The CDR3 is 15 amino acids. V lost 2 bases, J lost 0 bases, and 1 base stayed unmatched. Per germline, CDR1 MDHEN and CDR2 SYDVKM. This CDR3 reads CASSLRTGGSYEQYF. CDR3 DNA: TGTGCCAGCAGTTTACGGACAGGGGGCTCCTACGAGCAGTACTTC.